The clone carrying this T cell receptor (beta chain) came up many times. Antigen: not known. This sample was taken from a study of CD8 T cells in ankylosing spondylitis. Using its own MiXCR run on the 5' RACE reads, TCRdb lists one record per CDR3 protein. The top ten clones hold around 3.4% of a sample with about 500,000 distinct CDR3 sequences, about 5.7% of them seen once. Study-wide findings and caveats: One TCR beta motif, made up of 7 or 8 highly homologous variants, appeared characteristic of ankylosing spondylitis blood. Significant enrichment of disease-linked clones was reported in matched ankylosing spondylitis synovial fluid.

J lost 0 bases, V lost 5 bases, and 7 bases had no gene match. This CDR3 is 16 amino acids long. The germline CDR1 and CDR2 sequences are MNHNS and SASEGT. The material sequenced was blood, either unsorted or a sorted T cell fraction (not recorded which). The receptor's source is a male donor with ankylosing spondylitis. This chain uses TRBV6-1 with TRBJ1-3; 7 bases agree with TRBD1. CDR3 region: CASSPSGGSSGNTIYF. The CDR3 DNA reads as TGTGCCAGCAGTCCCTCAGGGGGGAGCTCTGGAAACACCATATATTTT.